These 21 T cell receptor beta chains came from one sample sequenced in a study of blood T cell repertoires in COVID-19. The data were produced by immunoSEQ multiplex PCR, yet TCRdb's version contains in-frame clones alone and is incomplete. The sample yields about 270,000 clones, about nine tenths seen once. The specimen was peripheral blood. These receptors were obtained from a person aged 18 to 30 with COVID-19, enrolled during active disease.

The V and J genes are TRBV10-3 and TRBJ1-1, with a weak D call TRBD1 (6 bases). V lost 3 bases and J 3 bases, leaving 14 bases between the germline ends. Germline lookup yields CDR1 ENHRY and CDR2 SYGVKD. CDR3 length: 15 residues. This CDR3 is CAISETGKGHTEAFF. CDR3 nucleotide sequence: TGTGCCATCAGTGAAACAGGGAAGGGACACACTGAAGCTTTCTTT.

The chain links TRBV5-6 to TRBJ1-5, with 9 bases identical to TRBD1. V was clipped by 4 bases and J by 12 bases; unmatched bases: 11. CDR1 is SGHDT and CDR2 is YYEEEE in the germline V gene. This CDR3 spans 14 amino acids. CDR3 sequence: CASSKGQGGEYQHF. The CDR3 DNA reads as TGTGCCAGCAGCAAGGGACAGGGAGGAGAGTACCAGCATTTT.

The chain uses TRBV28 and TRBJ1-1; the match to TRBD1 covers 9 bases. The V and J ends lost 11 bases and 6 bases, in that order; junction bases with no gene match: 10. The CDR3 runs to 13 residues. Germline CDR1 and CDR2: MDHEN and SYDVKM. The CDR3 DNA reads as TGTGCCGCCCAACAGGGGGCGCGCGCTGAAGCTTTCTTT. Translated: CAAQQGARAEAFF.

CDR3 residues: CAVTSENTDTQYF. Written as DNA, the CDR3 is TGTGCCGTGACTAGCGAGAACACAGATACGCAGTATTTT. The chain carries TRBV28 and TRBJ2-3, with 8 bases lining up with TRBD2. Germline assignment: CDR1 MDHEN and CDR2 SYDVKM. The J segment lost 2 bases and the V segment lost 11 bases, leaving 6 bases of the junction unmatched. The CDR3 totals 13 residues.

This clone has a handful of counts. The J gene is TRBJ1-5, the V gene TRBV28; 7 bases map to TRBD1. The V segment lost 11 bases and the J segment 5 bases; nucleotides outside the gene matches: 12. Germline V lookup: CDR1 MDHEN, CDR2 SYDVKM. CDR3 length: 14 residues. This CDR3 is CAASWGQGDQPQHF. The CDR3, as DNA: TGTGCCGCGAGTTGGGGGCAGGGGGATCAGCCCCAGCATTTT. The full variable domain, rest sourced from reference TRBV28 and TRBJ1-5, is DVKVTQSSRYLVKRTGEKVFLECVQDMDHENMFWYRQDPGLGLRLIYFSYDVKMKEKGDIPEGYSVSREKKERFSLILESASTNQTSMYLCAASWGQGDQPQHFGDGTRLSIL.

The chain links TRBV25-1 to TRBJ2-5; a possible D gene is TRBD1 (5 bases). Germline CDR1 is MGHDK and CDR2 is SYGVNS. V was pared by 4 bases and J by 2 bases, with 11 bases between. The CDR3 loop spans 14 amino acids. CDR3 sequence: CASSARQFQETQYF. CDR3 DNA sequence: TGTGCCAGCAGTGCCCGACAGTTTCAAGAGACCCAGTACTTC.

This chain joins TRBV5-4 and TRBJ2-5; 9 positions agree with TRBD2. Germline trimming cut 3 bases from V and 2 bases from J; bases unmatched to any gene: 2. This CDR3 has 14 amino acids. Germline lookup yields CDR1 SGHNT and CDR2 YYREEE (reference sequence). The CDR3 reads CASSSTSGQETQYF. The CDR3 region has the DNA TGTGCCAGCAGCTCGACTAGCGGACAAGAGACCCAGTACTTC.

The V gene is TRBV7-2, the J gene TRBJ2-7; the match to TRBD1 covers 7 bases. This CDR3 is built from 14 residues. From germline, CDR1 is SGHTA and CDR2 FQGNSA. J gave up 3 bases and V 5 bases, and 7 bases lay outside the gene matches. As DNA, the CDR3 is TGTGCCAGCAGCCCCACGGGACAGAACTACGAGCAGTACTTC. It encodes CASSPTGQNYEQYF.

The chain joins TRBV5-8 to TRBJ1-3; D gene ambiguous. This CDR3 is built from 15 residues. V lost 2 bases and J lost 4, with 13 bases in between. Germline V CDR1 and CDR2: SGHTS, YDEGEE. The CDR3 is CASSFGQVVGNTIYF. CDR3 nucleotides: TGTGCCAGCAGCTTTGGGCAGGTAGTCGGAAACACCATATATTTT.

The CDR3 nucleotides read TGTGCCAGCAGTGAGGAGGCTGGGTCCAATCAGCCCCAGCATTTT. Translation gives CASSEEAGSNQPQHF. The chain couples TRBV2 to TRBJ1-5; D is unclear. V lost 3 bases and J 3 bases, leaving 12 bases between the germline ends. CDR1 is SNHLY and CDR2 is FYNNEI in the germline V gene. This CDR3 is 15 amino acids long.

This clone has only one observation. The chain employs TRBV29-1 and TRBJ2-1; D perhaps matches TRBD1 (6 bases). The CDR3 covers 14 residues. The V end lost 2 bases, the J end lost 1 base, and 9 bases lay between the germline ends. Germline V gene data show CDR1 as SQVTM and CDR2 as ANQGSEA. CDR3 amino acids: CSVEHRESYNEQFF. CDR3 nucleotide sequence: TGCAGCGTTGAACACAGGGAGTCCTACAATGAGCAGTTCTTC.

The chain recombines TRBV2 with TRBJ2-3; D is perhaps TRBD2 (6 bases). The V end lost 7 bases, the J end lost 7 bases, and 15 bases lay between the germline ends. The CDR3 is 13 residues long. The germline CDR1 and CDR2 sequences are SNHLY and FYNNEI. This chain's CDR3 is CASISPEGNTQYF. CDR3 in DNA: TGTGCCAGCATCTCCCCGGAGGGGAATACGCAGTATTTT. The entire variable domain, with the rest obtained from reference TRBV2 and TRBJ2-3, is as follows: EPEVTQTPSHQVTQMGQEVILRCVPISNHLYFYWYRQILGQKVEFLVSFYNNEISEKSEIFDDQFSVERPDGSNFTLKIRSTKLEDSAMYFCASISPEGNTQYFGPGTRLTVL.

The chain has TRBV25-1 and TRBJ1-6; D may be TRBD1 (6 bases). The CDR3 runs 16 residues. CDR1 and CDR2 (germline): MGHDK, SYGVNS. The V end was cut by 3 bases, the J end by 10 bases, with 19 bases between. The CDR3 DNA sequence: TGTGCCAGCAGTGACCGGGACAAGGGCCATGGGTCACCCCTCCACTTT. It yields the protein CASSDRDKGHGSPLHF.

J is TRBJ2-3 and V is TRBV27; the D is unclear. CDR3 size: 13 residues. CDR1 MNHEY and CDR2 SMNVEV come from the germline V gene (reference sequence). Between the trimmed V and J ends, which lost 4 bases and 6 bases, there was a span of 11 bases. The CDR3 nucleotides are TGTGCCAGCAGTTCAGGAAACATGGATACGCAGTATTTT. Encoded protein: CASSSGNMDTQYF.

V is TRBV6-5 and J is TRBJ1-1; D is unclear. V dropped 0 bases and J dropped 5 bases, with 10 bases sitting between them. Germline CDR1 is MNHEY and CDR2 is SVGAGI. The CDR3 is 14 amino acids. The chain's CDR3 is CASSYSRVSTEAFF. CDR3 sequence (DNA): TGTGCCAGCAGTTACTCGAGGGTATCGACTGAAGCTTTCTTT.

In DNA form, the CDR3 reads TGTGCCAGCAGTCCAAAGCGACATGGAGGGCAGTTCTTC. The encoded protein is CASSPKRHGGQFF. The J gene is TRBJ2-1, the V gene TRBV27; the D gene is possibly TRBD2 (5 bases). Germline assignment: CDR1 MNHEY and CDR2 SMNVEV (reference sequence). This CDR3 spans 13 amino acids. V dropped 5 bases and J dropped 12 bases, with 17 bases sitting between them.

The J gene is TRBJ2-1, the V gene TRBV5-6, with D possibly being TRBD2 (5 bases). Trimming pared 7 bases from V and 4 bases from J, leaving 12 bases between. Germline CDR1 SGHDT, CDR2 YYEEEE. CDR3 size: 13 residues. CDR3 DNA: TGTGCCAGCTCGGACGGCGGGTACAATGAGCAGTTCTTC. It codes for CASSDGGYNEQFF.

The J gene is TRBJ1-2, the V gene TRBV6-5, with 7 bases identical to TRBD1. The CDR3 is made up of 14 amino acids. Germline loops: CDR1 MNHEY, CDR2 SVGAGI. The V and J ends lost 8 bases and 8 bases, in that order; junction bases with no gene match: 14. CDR3 in amino acids: CASYPKTTGTGYTF. Written as DNA, the CDR3 is TGTGCCAGCTACCCCAAAACGACAGGGACGGGCTACACCTTC.

The chain carries TRBV15 and TRBJ2-7; tentative D call: TRBD2 (6 bases). This CDR3 contains 17 residues. Trimming left V 5 bases short and J 2 bases short, with 22 bases between. Per germline, CDR1 LNHNV and CDR2 YYDKDF (reference sequence). CDR3 amino acids: CATSGPDRDGGTYEQYF. Written as DNA, the CDR3 is TGTGCCACCAGCGGGCCCGACCGGGACGGGGGAACCTACGAGCAGTACTTC.

The V and J genes are TRBV7-6 and TRBJ2-3; D might be TRBD2 (5 bases). Trimming removed 2 bases at V and 6 bases at J, with 15 bases between. CDR3 length: 15 residues. Germline V lookup: CDR1 SGHVS, CDR2 FNYEAQ. The CDR3 sequence is CASSLIQASHDTQYF. The CDR3 bases are TGTGCCAGCAGCTTAATCCAGGCTAGCCACGATACGCAGTATTTT.

This chain uses TRBV18 with TRBJ2-3; the match to TRBD2 covers 8 bases. CDR3 length: 16 amino acids. Germline V gives CDR1 KGHSH, CDR2 LQKENI. The V segment lost 1 base and the J segment 6 bases; nucleotides outside the gene matches: 9. This CDR3 reads CASSPQRAGAGDTQYF. The CDR3 DNA is TGTGCCAGCTCACCACAGAGAGCGGGAGCTGGTGATACGCAGTATTTT.